Each of the 27 T cell receptor beta chains below was sequenced from the same sample in a study of shared clonotypes between healthy human individuals. Measured with immunoSEQ multiplex PCR; TCRdb has only the in-frame clones, and not every one. Among 730,000 or so clones listed, around 72% were seen once. The sample consisted of memory CD4+ T cells sorted from blood. As to subset: CD45RA-negative fraction. The receptors stem from a woman aged 25 to 45 in good health.

The gene calls are TRBV4-2 and TRBJ1-2; 9 positions match TRBD1. The germline V gene encodes CDR1 LGHNA and CDR2 YNFKEQ. This CDR3 has 17 residues. Trimming removed 5 bases from V and 5 bases from J; junction bases left unmatched: 15. In nucleotides, the CDR3 is TGTGCCAGCAGCGATAGAACGCCGGGACAGGGAGGATATGGCTACACCTTC. Its protein product is CASSDRTPGQGGYGYTF.

V and J are TRBV6-5 and TRBJ1-4, with D possibly TRBD1 on 6 matching bases. The V gene lost 6 bases and the J gene lost 10 bases, with 21 bases spanning the gap. This CDR3 has 15 residues. Looked up from germline, CDR1 is MNHEY and CDR2 is SVGAGI. Written as DNA, the CDR3 is TGTGCCAGCAGCTTTGGTGATCAGGGGAAGGGAAAACTGTTTTTT. Protein sequence: CASSFGDQGKGKLFF.

The chain employs TRBV11-2 and TRBJ2-2; D ambiguous. Trimming pared 1 base from V and 2 bases from J, leaving 11 bases between. The V gene's germline CDR1 is SGHAT and CDR2 FQNNGV. The CDR3 loop spans 16 amino acids. DNA for the CDR3: TGTGCCAGCAGCTTAGTCTCCGGGTTAAACACCGGGGAGCTGTTTTTT. Residues: CASSLVSGLNTGELFF. Using reference TRBV11-2 and TRBJ2-2 for the parts outside the CDR3, the full variable domain is EAGVAQSPRYKIIEKRQSVAFWCNPISGHATLYWYQQILGQGPKLLIQFQNNGVVDDSQLPKDRFSAERLKGVDSTLKIQPAKLEDSAVYLCASSLVSGLNTGELFFGEGSRLTVL.

V usage is TRBV29-1 and J usage is TRBJ1-3; D possibly corresponds to TRBD1 (6 bases). The V gene lost 7 bases and the J gene lost 0 bases, with 13 bases spanning the gap. The CDR3 extends over 14 amino acids. Per the germline V gene, CDR1 is SQVTM and CDR2 is ANQGSEA. In nucleotides, the CDR3 is TGCAGCGCCCAACAACAGGGCTCTGGAAACACCATATATTTT. Its translation is CSAQQQGSGNTIYF. Looking up the rest from reference TRBV29-1 and TRBJ1-3 gives the full variable domain: SAVISQKPSRDICQRGTSLTIQCQVDSQVTMMFWYRQQPGQSLTLIATANQGSEATYESGFVIDKFPISRPNLTFSTLTVSNMSPEDSSIYLCSAQQQGSGNTIYFGEGSWLTVV.

The CDR3 nucleotides are TGTGCCAGCAGCTTGGCTGATTCGGGACCCCTCAATGAGCAGTTCTTC. Protein product: CASSLADSGPLNEQFF. The J gene is TRBJ2-1, the V gene TRBV5-4, with D possibly called TRBD1 or TRBD2 (5 bases each). In germline, CDR1 is SGHNT, CDR2 YYREEE (reference sequence). V dropped 0 bases and J dropped 6 bases, with 16 bases sitting between them. CDR3 length: 16 residues.

The chain recombines TRBV5-4 with TRBJ1-1; 7 positions agree with TRBD1. The CDR3 is 15 residues long. The V gene's germline CDR1 is SGHNT and CDR2 YYREEE (reference sequence). V was clipped by 3 bases and J by 8 bases; unmatched bases: 13. The CDR3 loop reads CASSSPGQSSSEAFF. The CDR3, as DNA: TGTGCCAGCAGCTCACCGGGACAGTCCTCTTCCGAAGCTTTCTTT. The full variable domain, completed using reference TRBV5-4 and TRBJ1-1, is ETGVTQSPTHLIKTRGQQVTLRCSSQSGHNTVSWYQQALGQGPQFIFQYYREEENGRGNFPPRFSGLQFPNYSSELNVNALELDDSALYLCASSSPGQSSSEAFFGQGTRLTVV.

This clone was seen once. The chain combines TRBV10-2 with TRBJ1-5, with D tentatively TRBD1 (6 bases). The CDR3 spans 15 residues. With 8 bases removed from V and 5 bases from J, the gap between germline ends came to 19 bases. The germline V gene encodes CDR1 WSHSY and CDR2 SAAADI. This chain's CDR3 is CASGQGGRGDQPQHF. CDR3 DNA sequence: TGCGCCAGCGGTCAAGGGGGGCGAGGGGATCAGCCCCAGCATTTT.

Concerning this clone: One end of the junction varies from germline; a read error may be responsible. This chain uses TRBV2 with TRBJ1-1; the D gene is possibly TRBD1 (5 bases). Germline V gene data show CDR1 as SNHLY and CDR2 as FYNNEI. There are 17 residues in the CDR3. The CDR3 coding sequence is TGTGCCAGCAATGAAATCCTGACCCGGGACCAACACACTGAAGCTTTCTTT. It is translated as CASNEILTRDQHTEAFF.

CDR3 sequence reads: CSVRDVDTEAFF. The CDR3 nucleotides are TGCAGCGTTAGGGACGTAGATACTGAAGCTTTCTTT. The rearrangement uses TRBV29-1 and TRBJ1-1, with D possibly being TRBD1 (5 bases). Germline CDR1 and CDR2: SQVTM and ANQGSEA. The length of the CDR3 is 12 residues. Deletions cut 5 bases from V and 5 bases from J, with 12 bases between.

A word on this clone: Other nucleotide sequences from this sample produce the same CDR3. CDR3 amino acids: CASSRASYEQYF. DNA for the CDR3: TGTGCCAGCAGCCGGGCATCCTACGAGCAGTACTTC. V and J are TRBV25-1 and TRBJ2-7; D unclear. Germline-derived CDR1 and CDR2 are MGHDK and SYGVNS. The CDR3 spans 12 residues. V lost 6 bases and J lost 1, with 7 bases in between.

The chain has TRBV7-8 and TRBJ1-1, with D hard to call. V dropped 0 bases and J dropped 1 base, with 6 bases sitting between them. The germline gives CDR1 SGHVS, CDR2 FQNEAQ. The CDR3 contains 14 residues. In DNA form, the CDR3 reads TGTGCCAGCAGCTTAGCGGAGAAGAACACTGAAGCTTTCTTT. This encodes CASSLAEKNTEAFF.

CDR3 sequence: CASGLGPQETQYF. CDR3 nucleotide sequence: TGTGCTAGTGGTTTAGGCCCCCAAGAGACCCAGTACTTC. V and J are TRBV12-5 and TRBJ2-5; no firm D call. There are 13 residues in the CDR3. Germline assignment: CDR1 LGHNT and CDR2 FRNRAP. The germline V and J ends were trimmed by 3 bases and 1 base, with 6 bases remaining between them.

This sequence joins TRBV6-5 and TRBJ2-7; TRBD2 matches 13 bases. Germline V gene lookup returns CDR1 MNHEY and CDR2 SVGAGI. The CDR3 loop spans 14 amino acids. The V gene end was trimmed by 6 bases and the J gene end by 6 bases; junction bases not matched to a gene: 5. This CDR3 reads CASRLAGGLGEQYF. The CDR3 DNA is TGTGCCAGCAGACTAGCGGGAGGGCTGGGCGAGCAGTACTTC.

V and J are TRBV11-1 and TRBJ2-7, with 11 bases that match TRBD2. The CDR3 contains 18 residues. Germline assignment: CDR1 SGHAT and CDR2 FQDESV (reference sequence). V lost 1 base to trimming and J lost 2 bases; unmatched junction nucleotides: 10. CDR3 loop: CASSLVSPLAGGAYEQYF. CDR3 nucleotide sequence: TGTGCCAGCAGCTTAGTCTCCCCTCTAGCGGGAGGTGCCTACGAGCAGTACTTC.

V usage is TRBV19 and J usage is TRBJ1-4; no clear D gene. Germline assignment: CDR1 LNHDA and CDR2 SQIVND (reference sequence). Trimming left V 3 bases short and J 8 bases short, with 10 bases between. The CDR3 extends over 13 amino acids. The CDR3 DNA reads TGTGCCAGTAGTATTACGGCTCTGGAAAAACTGTTTTTT. Protein: CASSITALEKLFF. Drawing the rest from reference TRBV19 and TRBJ1-4, the complete variable domain is DGGITQSPKYLFRKEGQNVTLSCEQNLNHDAMYWYRQDPGQGLRLIYYSQIVNDFQKGDIAEGYSVSREKKESFPLTVTSAQKNPTAFYLCASSITALEKLFFGSGTQLSVL.

J is TRBJ1-2 and V is TRBV30; perhaps TRBD1 as D (6 bases). Germline-derived CDR1 and CDR2 are GTSNPN and SVGIG (reference sequence). Trimming left V 5 bases short and J 8 bases short, with 15 bases between. The CDR3 spans 12 residues. In DNA form, the CDR3 reads TGTGCCTGGGCCCCCGCAGGGGTGGGCTACACCTTC. The encoded protein is CAWAPAGVGYTF.

This clone has only a few counts. The CDR3, as DNA: TGTGCCAGCAGTGTAGGGTTGACCGGGACAGGGCGAATCGATGAGCAGTTCTTC. Residues: CASSVGLTGTGRIDEQFF. The J gene is TRBJ2-1, the V gene TRBV28; 9 positions match TRBD1. Germline lookup yields CDR1 MDHEN and CDR2 SYDVKM. The CDR3 is made up of 18 amino acids. V was clipped by 5 bases and J by 8 bases; unmatched bases: 19.

The genes are TRBV5-1 and TRBJ1-1; D is uncertain. Germline V gene sequence: CDR1 SGHRS, CDR2 YFSETQ. CDR3 length: 13 amino acids. Trimming cost V 1 base and J 0 bases, with 4 bases left between them. CDR3 region: CASSLLMNTEAFF. The CDR3 nucleotides are TGCGCCAGCAGCTTGCTTATGAACACTGAAGCTTTCTTT.

The chain carries TRBV7-9 and TRBJ1-4; D might be TRBD1 (5 bases). Trimming pared 3 bases from V and 4 bases from J, leaving 12 bases between. The CDR3 contains 15 residues. The V gene's germline CDR1 is SEHNR and CDR2 FQNEAQ (reference sequence). The CDR3 nucleotides read TGTGCCAGCAGCTTCAGGGTTGGTGGTAATGAAAAACTGTTTTTT. It translates to CASSFRVGGNEKLFF.

This clone was seen a single time. For the CDR3, the DNA is TGTGCCACCACACCCCCGCGGGAGTCCGAGCAGTACTTC. Protein sequence: CATTPPRESEQYF. The V gene is TRBV6-1, the J gene TRBJ2-7; 7 positions match TRBD2. V was pared by 10 bases and J by 6 bases, with 12 bases of the junction left unmatched. Germline V lookup: CDR1 MNHNS, CDR2 SASEGT. This CDR3 has 13 amino acids.

This sequence joins TRBV5-1 and TRBJ1-1, with D unresolved. Germline V gene sequence: CDR1 SGHRS, CDR2 YFSETQ. The length of the CDR3 is 14 residues. The V and J ends lost 4 bases and 1 base respectively, with 11 bases between them. The CDR3: CASSLETRNTEAFF. The CDR3 bases are TGCGCCAGCAGCCTGGAGACCCGGAACACTGAAGCTTTCTTT.

The V and J genes are TRBV28 and TRBJ2-3, with D perhaps matching TRBD1 (5 bases). This CDR3 spans 14 amino acids. Germline V gene sequence: CDR1 MDHEN, CDR2 SYDVKM. V was trimmed by 3 bases and J by 6 bases, leaving 13 bases between them. The CDR3 sequence: CASSFPGPEDTQYF. The CDR3 coding sequence is TGTGCCAGCAGTTTTCCAGGGCCGGAGGATACGCAGTATTTT.

In its sample, this clone was seen a few times. J is TRBJ2-7 and V is TRBV4-1; TRBD2 aligns across 9 bases. V dropped 4 bases and J dropped 3; count of bases not matched to a gene: 4. CDR3 length equals 14 residues. The V gene's germline CDR1 is MGHRA and CDR2 YSYEKL. The DNA of the CDR3 is TGCGCCAGCAGCCTAATAGCGGGAGTCTACGAGCAGTACTTC. It is translated as CASSLIAGVYEQYF.

A few counts support this clone. The chain uses TRBV28 and TRBJ2-5; no reliable D call. In germline, CDR1 is MDHEN, CDR2 SYDVKM. Trimming took off 5 bases at V and 4 bases at J, with 11 bases between the two ends. The CDR3 sequence is 13 residues long. The CDR3 reads CASSAGSVETQYF. The CDR3 DNA sequence: TGTGCCAGCAGTGCAGGAAGCGTAGAGACCCAGTACTTC.

The chain uses TRBV28 and TRBJ2-7; tentative D call: TRBD1 (5 bases). CDR3 length equals 15 residues. Germline CDR1 is MDHEN and CDR2 is SYDVKM. Trimming cost V 1 base and J 2 bases, with 12 bases left between them. This CDR3 reads CASSLLGNRPYEQYF. Written as DNA, the CDR3 is TGTGCCAGCAGTTTATTGGGTAACAGGCCCTACGAGCAGTACTTC.

This clone was found a few times. The V and J genes are TRBV18 and TRBJ2-7, with 7 bases aligning to TRBD2. Trimming removed 3 bases from V and 5 bases from J; junction bases left unmatched: 7. The CDR3 contains 14 residues. The germline V gene has CDR1 KGHSH and CDR2 LQKENI. CDR3 in amino acids: CASSPSVRGDEQYF. DNA of the CDR3: TGTGCCAGCTCACCTAGTGTTCGGGGGGACGAGCAGTACTTC.

This clone was seen only once. The chain couples TRBV28 to TRBJ2-1; 14 bases are a match to TRBD2. The CDR3 consists of 19 residues. With V trimmed by 4 bases and J by 2 bases, 10 bases remained unmatched. Germline V CDR1 and CDR2: MDHEN, SYDVKM. The chain's CDR3 is CASSSGQRTSGGTYNEQFF. DNA of the CDR3: TGTGCCAGCAGTTCCGGACAGCGGACTAGCGGGGGGACCTACAATGAGCAGTTCTTC.